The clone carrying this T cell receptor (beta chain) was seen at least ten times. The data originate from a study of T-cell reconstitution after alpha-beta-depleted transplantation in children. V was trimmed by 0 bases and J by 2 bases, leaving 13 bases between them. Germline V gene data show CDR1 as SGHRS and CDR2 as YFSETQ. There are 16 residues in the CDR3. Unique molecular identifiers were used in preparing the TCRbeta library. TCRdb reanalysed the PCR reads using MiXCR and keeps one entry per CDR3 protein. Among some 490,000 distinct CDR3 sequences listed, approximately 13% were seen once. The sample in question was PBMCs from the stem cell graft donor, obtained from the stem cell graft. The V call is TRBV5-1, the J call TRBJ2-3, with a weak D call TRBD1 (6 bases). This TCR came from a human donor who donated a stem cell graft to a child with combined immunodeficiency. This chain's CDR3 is CASSLDGQLSTDTQYF. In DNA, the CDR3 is TGCGCCAGCAGCTTGGACGGACAGCTCTCCACAGATACGCAGTATTTT.